Sequencing of this T cell receptor (beta chain) was carried out in a study of radiation and T cells in renal cell carcinoma. Here immunoSEQ multiplex PCR was the method, and the copy in TCRdb shows in-frame clones only, minus some. Altogether around 22,000 clones are present, 58% being singletons, with the ten largest covering under 25%. Treatment denoted: treatment-naive control, cytoreductive nephrectomy. Controls included several female and about a dozen male donors, resected 2011 to 2014. This clone occurred many times. Trimming cost V 5 bases and J 1 base; bases outside gene matches: 9. This CDR3 comprises 16 residues. In germline, CDR1 is MDHEN, CDR2 SYDVKM.

The chain joins TRBV28 to TRBJ1-1; 8 positions match TRBD1. This clonotype originated in a man in his forties or fifties with renal cell carcinoma. The sample consisted of tumor tissue, taken from a patient whose treatment was nephrectomy without radiotherapy. CDR3 nucleotides: TGTGCCAGCAGTGCCAGGGGGCGCGTGAGGAACACTGAAGCTTTCTTT. Its translation is CASSARGRVRNTEAFF.